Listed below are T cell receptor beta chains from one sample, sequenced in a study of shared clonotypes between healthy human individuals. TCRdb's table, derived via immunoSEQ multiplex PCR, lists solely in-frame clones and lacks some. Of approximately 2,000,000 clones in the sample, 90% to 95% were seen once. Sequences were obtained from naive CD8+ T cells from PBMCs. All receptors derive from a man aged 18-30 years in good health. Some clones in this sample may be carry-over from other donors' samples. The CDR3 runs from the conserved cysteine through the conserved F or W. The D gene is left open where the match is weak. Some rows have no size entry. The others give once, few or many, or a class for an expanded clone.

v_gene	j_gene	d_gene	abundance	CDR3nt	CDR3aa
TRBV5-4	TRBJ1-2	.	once	TGTGCCAGCAGCCTCCTTGGGCCCTCCTATGGCTACACCTTC	CASSLLGPSYGYTF
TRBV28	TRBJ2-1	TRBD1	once	TGTGCCAGCCGGCCAGGACAGGGGAACCATGAGCAGTTCTTC	CASRPGQGNHEQFF
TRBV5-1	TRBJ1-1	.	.	TGCGCCAGCAGCTTAGGGGGTTTGAACACTGAAGCTTTCTTT	CASSLGGLNTEAFF
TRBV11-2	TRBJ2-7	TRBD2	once	TGTGCCAGCAGCTCACGACTAGCGGACTTCTCCTACGAGCAGTACTTC	CASSSRLADFSYEQYF
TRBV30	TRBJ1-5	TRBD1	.	TGTGCCTGGACTACAGGGGAGAATCAGCCCCAGCATTTT	CAWTTGENQPQHF
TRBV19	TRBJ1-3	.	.	TGTGCCAGTACCCCTAGCCACGGATTCTCTGGAAACACCATATATTTT	CASTPSHGFSGNTIYF
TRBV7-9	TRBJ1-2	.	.	TGTGCCAGCAGCCCGCTCCAGGACTATGGCTACACCTTC	CASSPLQDYGYTF
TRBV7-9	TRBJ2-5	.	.	TGTGCCAGCAGCTTTTTTAGGGCGGAGACCCAGTACTTC	CASSFFRAETQYF
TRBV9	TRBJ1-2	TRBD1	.	TGTGCCAGCAGCGATAGAGACAGGGGGCCGAGGGGCTACACCTTC	CASSDRDRGPRGYTF
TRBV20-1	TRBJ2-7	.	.	TGCAGTGCTAGAGATCGAAACGAGCAGTACTTC	CSARDRNEQYF
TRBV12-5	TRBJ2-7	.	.	TGTGCTAGTGGTCTGGACAGCTCCTACGAGCAGTACTTC	CASGLDSSYEQYF
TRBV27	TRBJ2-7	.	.	TGTGCCAGCAGCCTTGGGCCAATTTACTACGAGCAGTACTTC	CASSLGPIYYEQYF
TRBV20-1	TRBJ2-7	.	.	TGCAGTGCCACAACCCCCGAGCAGTACTTC	CSATTPEQYF
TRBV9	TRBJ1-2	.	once	TGTGCCAGCAGCGTCTCCGCGGGGGTGGGGACCTATGGCTACACCTTC	CASSVSAGVGTYGYTF
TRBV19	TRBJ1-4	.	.	TGTGCCAGTAGTACGTACGGAACTAATGAAAAACTGTTTTTT	CASSTYGTNEKLFF
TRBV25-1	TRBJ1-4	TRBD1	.	TGTGCCAGCAGTGAGGGACAGGGTTTCGAAAAACTGTTTTTT	CASSEGQGFEKLFF
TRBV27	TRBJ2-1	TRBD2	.	TGTGCCAGCACCTCTGGACTAGCGCACAATGAGCAGTTCTTC	CASTSGLAHNEQFF
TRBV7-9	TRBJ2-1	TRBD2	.	TGTGCCAGCAGCTCGAGGGAGGGGCGCTCCTACAATGAGCAGTTCTTC	CASSSREGRSYNEQFF
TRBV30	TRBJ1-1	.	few	TGTGCCTGGAGTACGCCTGATGTCGCTGAAGCTTTCTTT	CAWSTPDVAEAFF
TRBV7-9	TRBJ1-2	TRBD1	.	TGTGCCAGCAGTTTTTCCGGGACAGGGTCCCGTTCACGGGACTATGGCTACACCTTC	CASSFSGTGSRSRDYGYTF
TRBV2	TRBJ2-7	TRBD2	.	TGTGCCAGCAAGGAGGTTAGCGGGTCCTACGAGCAGTACTTC	CASKEVSGSYEQYF
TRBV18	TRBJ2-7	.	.	TGTGCCAGCTCACCGACCTACGAGCAGTACTTC	CASSPTYEQYF
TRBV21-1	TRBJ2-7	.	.	TGTGCCAGCAGCAAGGGTACTTCCCCCGGGACAGGGGAAGACGAGCAGTACTTC	CASSKGTSPGTGEDEQYF
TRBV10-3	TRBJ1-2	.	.	TGTGCCATCAGTGAGTCCCCTGACAGTATCTATGGCTACACCTTC	CAISESPDSIYGYTF
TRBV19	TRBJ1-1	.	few	TGTGCCAGTCGCTGGGGGAGCACTGAAGCTTTCTTT	CASRWGSTEAFF
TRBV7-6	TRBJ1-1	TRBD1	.	TGTGCCAGCAGCTTAGCGGGACAGGGGGCTCCTGAAGCTTTCTTT	CASSLAGQGAPEAFF
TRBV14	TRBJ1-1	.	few	TGTGCCAGCAGCCAGAGCAGGGGCCTGAACACTGAAGCTTTCTTT	CASSQSRGLNTEAFF
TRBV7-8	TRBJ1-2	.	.	TGTGCCAGCAGCCCGACTCGGACCCCTAACTATGGCTACACCTTC	CASSPTRTPNYGYTF
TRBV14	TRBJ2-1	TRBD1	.	TGTGCCAGCAGCCCGAGGGACAGACCTTACAATGAGCAGTTCTTC	CASSPRDRPYNEQFF
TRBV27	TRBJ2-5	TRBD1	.	TGTGCCAGCAGTACCACCGGGACAGCTCTCCAAGAGACCCAGTACTTC	CASSTTGTALQETQYF
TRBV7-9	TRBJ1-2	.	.	TGTGCCAGCAGCTTAGGAGAAAACTATGGCTACACCTTC	CASSLGENYGYTF
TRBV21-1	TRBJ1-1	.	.	TGTGCCACCACTACAGTTAAGGCGACTGAAGCTTTCTTT	CATTTVKATEAFF
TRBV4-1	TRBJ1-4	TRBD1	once	TGCGCCAGCAGCCAGATACCGGGACAGGGTACCACTAATGAAAAACTGTTTTTT	CASSQIPGQGTTNEKLFF
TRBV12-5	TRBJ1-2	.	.	TGTGCTAGTGGTTTAACGCCCGTTCTCTATGGCTACACCTTC	CASGLTPVLYGYTF
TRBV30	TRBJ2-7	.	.	TGTGCCTGCTCGGGACTCCAGAAAACCCGAACAGAGTACGAGCAGTACTTC	CACSGLQKTRTEYEQYF
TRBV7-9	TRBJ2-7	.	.	TGTGCCAGCAGCCCAAGTGCCGGGAGCTCCTACGAGCAGTACTTC	CASSPSAGSSYEQYF
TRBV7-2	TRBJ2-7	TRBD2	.	TGTGCCAGCAGCAAACTAGCGGGATTCTACGAGCAGTACTTC	CASSKLAGFYEQYF
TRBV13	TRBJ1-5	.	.	TGTGCCAGCAGCGAGGGGGGAAGAAAGCCCCAGCATTTT	CASSEGGRKPQHF
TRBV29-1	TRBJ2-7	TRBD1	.	TGCAGCGCCGCCGGGACAGGCGTCGACGAGCAGTACTTC	CSAAGTGVDEQYF
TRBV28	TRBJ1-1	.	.	TGTGCCAGCCAAGGGGCCCCCAACACTGAAGCTTTCTTT	CASQGAPNTEAFF
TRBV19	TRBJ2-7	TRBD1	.	TGTGCCAGTAGTATAGACGACAGGGCCTCCTACGAGCAGTACTTC	CASSIDDRASYEQYF
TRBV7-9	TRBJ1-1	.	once	TGTGCCAGCAGCTTACCCAGACAAAGGGGAGCTTTCTTT	CASSLPRQRGAFF
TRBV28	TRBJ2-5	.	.	TGTGCCAGCAGTTTCTTACAGGGACAAGAGACCCAGTACTTC	CASSFLQGQETQYF
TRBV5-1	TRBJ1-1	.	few	TGCGCCAGCAGCTTGACCACGGGCACTGAAGCTTTCTTT	CASSLTTGTEAFF
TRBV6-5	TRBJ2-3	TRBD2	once	TGTGCCAGCAGTTACAAGGCGGGAGGGGAGACAGATACGCAGTATTTT	CASSYKAGGETDTQYF
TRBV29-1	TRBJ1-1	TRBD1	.	TGCAGCGCTGGACAGGGGCGAACTGAAGCTTTCTTT	CSAGQGRTEAFF
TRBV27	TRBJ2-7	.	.	TGTGCCAGCAGTTTACCGAGGGGCGAGCAGTACTTC	CASSLPRGEQYF
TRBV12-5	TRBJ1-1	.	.	TGTGCTAGTGGTTTCACACTGCCGACAGGCATGAACACTGAAGCTTTCTTT	CASGFTLPTGMNTEAFF
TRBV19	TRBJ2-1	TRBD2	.	TGTGCCAGTAGCGAAATAGCGGGAGCCATCAATGAGCAGTTCTTC	CASSEIAGAINEQFF
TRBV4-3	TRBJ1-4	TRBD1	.	TGCGCCAGCAGCCAATTGACAGGGGCTAATGAAAAACTGTTTTTT	CASSQLTGANEKLFF
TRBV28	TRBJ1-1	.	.	TGTGCCAGCAGTAACGCAGGAGGAAGCACTGAAGCTTTCTTT	CASSNAGGSTEAFF
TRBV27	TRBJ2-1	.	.	TGTGCCAGCAGTTGGCTAGTAGCGGACCAAGACTACAATGAGCAGTTCTTC	CASSWLVADQDYNEQFF
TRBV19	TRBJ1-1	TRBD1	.	TGTGCCAGTAGTACCCAGGGGGCGCGTTCCAGGAACACTGAAGCTTTCTTT	CASSTQGARSRNTEAFF